The source of this TCR beta chain is a study of T-cell memory formation after mild COVID-19. Notes on the study in general: Pre-infection memory harbored some responding clones, suggesting cross-reactive memory joined. Mainly CM and EM harbored the contracting CD4+ clones; mainly EMRA harbored the CD8+ ones. Clones that contracted from day 15 to 85 were balanced CD4/CD8, while later expanders leaned CD4+.

To note about this clonotype: Antigen specificity is unknown.

There are 14 residues in the CDR3. Germline loops: CDR1 LGHDT, CDR2 YNNKEL (reference sequence). V lost 4 bases, J lost 0 bases, and 7 bases lay in between. It was 5'RACE with constant-segment primers that produced the TCR alpha and TCR beta cDNA libraries, which carried sample barcodes and UMIs. TCRdb fed the 5' RACE reads into MiXCR, producing one record per CDR3 protein. The table includes 500,000 to 600,000 distinct CDR3 sequences, under 20% detected once. V gene TRBV3-1 combines with J gene TRBJ2-4, with D possibly TRBD1 on 5 matching bases. The receptor was derived from an adult woman who had mild COVID-19 (a few samples of this study predate the infection). Cell type and time point are not known. The source material was PBMCs or a T cell subset sorted from them (not recorded which). CDR3 amino acids: CASSRQGAKNIQYF. CDR3 coding DNA: TGTGCCAGCAGCCGCCAGGGAGCCAAAAACATTCAGTACTTC.